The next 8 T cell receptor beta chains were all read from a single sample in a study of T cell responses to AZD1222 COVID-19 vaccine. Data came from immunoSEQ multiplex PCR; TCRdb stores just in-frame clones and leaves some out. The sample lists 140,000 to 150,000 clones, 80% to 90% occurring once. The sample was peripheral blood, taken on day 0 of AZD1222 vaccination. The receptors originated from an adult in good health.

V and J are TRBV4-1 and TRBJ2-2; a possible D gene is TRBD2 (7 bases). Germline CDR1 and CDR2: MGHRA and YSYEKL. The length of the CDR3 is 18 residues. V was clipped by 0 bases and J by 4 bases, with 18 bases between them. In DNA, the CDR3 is TGCGCCAGCAGCCAAGATCTCTTCGGACTAGGGGGCACCGGGGAGCTGTTTTTT. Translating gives CASSQDLFGLGGTGELFF.

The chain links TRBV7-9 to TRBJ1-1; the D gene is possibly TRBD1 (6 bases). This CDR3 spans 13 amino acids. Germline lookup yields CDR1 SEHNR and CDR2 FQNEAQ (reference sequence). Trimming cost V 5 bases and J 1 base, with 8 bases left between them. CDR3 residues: CASSHRENTEAFF. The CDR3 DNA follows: TGTGCCAGCAGCCACAGGGAGAACACTGAAGCTTTCTTT.

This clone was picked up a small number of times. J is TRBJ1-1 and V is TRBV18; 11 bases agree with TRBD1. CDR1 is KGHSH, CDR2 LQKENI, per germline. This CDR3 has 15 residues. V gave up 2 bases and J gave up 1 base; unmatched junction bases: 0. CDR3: CASSPGTGGNTEAFF. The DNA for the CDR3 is TGTGCCAGCTCACCAGGGACAGGGGGGAACACTGAAGCTTTCTTT.

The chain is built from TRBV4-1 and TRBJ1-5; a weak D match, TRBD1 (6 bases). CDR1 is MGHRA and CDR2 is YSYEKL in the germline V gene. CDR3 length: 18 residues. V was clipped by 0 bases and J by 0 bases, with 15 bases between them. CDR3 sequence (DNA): TGCGCCAGCAGCCAAGAAGAGTTAGGGGGTTATAGCAATCAGCCCCAGCATTTT. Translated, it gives CASSQEELGGYSNQPQHF.

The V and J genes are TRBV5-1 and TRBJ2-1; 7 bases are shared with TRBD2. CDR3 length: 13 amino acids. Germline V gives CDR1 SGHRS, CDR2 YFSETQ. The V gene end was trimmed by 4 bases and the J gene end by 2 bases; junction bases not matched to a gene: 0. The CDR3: CASSGGAYNEQFF. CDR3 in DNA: TGCGCCAGCAGCGGGGGGGCCTACAATGAGCAGTTCTTC.

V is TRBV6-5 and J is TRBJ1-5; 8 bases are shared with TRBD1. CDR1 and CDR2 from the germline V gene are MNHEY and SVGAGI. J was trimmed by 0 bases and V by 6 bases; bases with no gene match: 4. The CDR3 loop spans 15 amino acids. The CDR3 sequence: CASSRDRGSNQPQHF. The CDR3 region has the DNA TGTGCCAGCAGCAGAGACAGGGGTAGCAATCAGCCCCAGCATTTT.

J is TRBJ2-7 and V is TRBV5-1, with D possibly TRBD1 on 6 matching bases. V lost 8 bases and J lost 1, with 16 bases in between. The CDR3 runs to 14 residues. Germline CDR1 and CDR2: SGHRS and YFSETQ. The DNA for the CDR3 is TGCGCCAGTCGATACCGGGACACATCCTACGAGCAGTACTTC. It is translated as CASRYRDTSYEQYF.

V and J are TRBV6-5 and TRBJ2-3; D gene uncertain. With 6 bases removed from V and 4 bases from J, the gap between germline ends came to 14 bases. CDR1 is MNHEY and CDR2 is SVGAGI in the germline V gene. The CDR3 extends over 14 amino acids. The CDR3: CASRIHSRADTQYF. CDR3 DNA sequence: TGTGCCAGCAGGATCCACTCTAGGGCAGATACGCAGTATTTT.